The 13 T cell receptor beta chains in this list originate from one sample, sequenced in a study of cytomegalovirus exposure and HLA in healthy donors. Primers: 60 Vbeta forward and 13 Jbeta reverse. Some clones are missing from TCRdb's copy, which holds only in-frame ones; the method was immunoSEQ multiplex PCR. This table holds tens of thousands of clones, around 80% found once. Sequences were obtained from PBMCs. Receptors originate from a male donor in good health and CMV-seropositive.

CDR3 region: CASSRDTLSYEQYF. DNA of the CDR3: TGTGCCAGCAGCAGGGACACCTTGAGCTACGAGCAGTACTTC. The chain recombines TRBV6-5 with TRBJ2-7; D perhaps matches TRBD1 (6 bases). V was shortened by 6 bases and J by 3 bases, with 15 bases between the two germline ends. Germline CDR1 and CDR2: MNHEY and SVGAGI. The CDR3 has 14 residues.

V and J are TRBV30 and TRBJ1-3; TRBD1 is a possible D gene (5 bases). V was pared by 8 bases and J by 1 base, with 12 bases between. CDR1 GTSNPN and CDR2 SVGIG come from the germline V gene (reference sequence). The CDR3 has 13 residues. CDR3 bases: TGTGCCAACCGGCGGGGGTCTGGAAACACCATATATTTT. This gives the protein CANRRGSGNTIYF.

The table lists this clone with a count of one. The CDR3 DNA follows: TGTGCCAGCAGCCGACAGGGACAGGGTACCTACGAGCAGTACTTC. It codes for CASSRQGQGTYEQYF. This chain joins TRBV9 and TRBJ2-7, with 9 bases matching TRBD1. The CDR3 sequence is 15 residues long. In germline, CDR1 is SGDLS, CDR2 YYNGEE. After removal of 4 bases from V and 2 bases from J, the junction contained 7 bases not matched to a gene.

CDR3 loop: CASSRGQWPGKGYTF. The DNA for the CDR3 is TGTGCCAGCAGCCGTGGCCAATGGCCAGGCAAGGGCTACACCTTC. The V gene is TRBV5-6, the J gene TRBJ1-2; D not certain. There are 15 residues in the CDR3. CDR1 SGHDT and CDR2 YYEEEE come from the germline V gene. V was cut by 4 bases and J by 8 bases, with 21 bases left in between.

The CDR3 sequence is CASSTDRGFF. For the CDR3, the DNA is TGTGCCAGCAGCACTGACAGGGGGTTCTTT. V and J are TRBV11-2 and TRBJ1-1; 9 bases fit TRBD1. Germline CDR1 is SGHAT and CDR2 is FQNNGV. CDR3 size: 10 residues. V was clipped by 5 bases and J by 14 bases; unmatched bases: 3.

The chain joins TRBV19 to TRBJ1-1, with 7 positions matching TRBD1. V was clipped by 7 bases and J by 8 bases; unmatched bases: 4. The CDR3 spans 11 residues. The germline V gene encodes CDR1 LNHDA and CDR2 SQIVND (reference sequence). CDR3 nucleotide sequence: TGTGCCAGTATGACAGGGCCAGAAGCTTTCTTT. As protein: CASMTGPEAFF.

The rearrangement uses TRBV7-9 and TRBJ2-7; TRBD2 matches at 13 bases. V was clipped by 5 bases and J by 3 bases; unmatched bases: 7. Germline V gives CDR1 SEHNR, CDR2 FQNEAQ (reference sequence). The CDR3 covers 16 residues. The CDR3 here is CASSLPTSGRDYEQYF. The CDR3 DNA is TGTGCCAGCAGCCTCCCTACTAGCGGGAGGGACTACGAGCAGTACTTC.

The CDR3 region is CASKGQNQPQHF. In DNA, the CDR3 is TGCGCCAGCAAGGGACAGAATCAGCCCCAGCATTTT. The J gene is TRBJ1-5, the V gene TRBV23-1; TRBD1 aligns across 7 bases. TRBV23-1 is identified as an open reading frame with a role that is uncertain. Unmatched junction bases numbered 1, after V lost 7 bases and J lost 4 bases. The CDR3 extends over 12 amino acids.

This chain uses TRBV11-2 with TRBJ2-7, with TRBD2 matching 10 bases. The ends lost 5 bases at V and 0 bases at J; junction bases unmatched: 4. Germline lookup yields CDR1 SGHAT and CDR2 FQNNGV. The CDR3 has 15 amino acids. The CDR3 spells CASSRTSGPSYEQYF. CDR3 sequence (DNA): TGTGCCAGCAGCCGGACTAGCGGACCCTCCTACGAGCAGTACTTC.

The CDR3 sequence: CASSEARRRGELFF. The CDR3 bases are TGTGCCAGCAGTGAAGCGCGTCGGAGAGGCGAACTGTTTTTT. This chain joins TRBV2 and TRBJ1-4, with D uncertain. CDR3 length equals 14 residues. Per the germline V gene, CDR1 is SNHLY and CDR2 is FYNNEI. Trimming cost V 0 bases and J 12 bases, with 14 bases left between them. Full variable domain (outside the CDR3, taken from reference TRBV2 and TRBJ1-4): EPEVTQTPSHQVTQMGQEVILRCVPISNHLYFYWYRQILGQKVEFLVSFYNNEISEKSEIFDDQFSVERPDGSNFTLKIRSTKLEDSAMYFCASSEARRRGELFFGSGTQLSVL.

The gene calls are TRBV11-2 and TRBJ2-5, with a possible D match to TRBD1 (6 bases). The CDR3 totals 15 residues. Trimming removed 7 bases from V and 4 bases from J, with 19 bases in between. Germline CDR1 reads SGHAT; CDR2 reads FQNNGV. The CDR3 region is CASTGEGVVGETQYF. The CDR3 nucleotides are TGTGCCAGCACCGGTGAGGGGGTAGTTGGAGAGACCCAGTACTTC.

J is TRBJ2-5 and V is TRBV5-6; TRBD2 aligns across 8 bases. With the DNA end fitting TRBJ2-7 better, the J assignment may be wrong. The CDR3 covers 15 residues. Germline CDR1 SGHDT, CDR2 YYEEEE. The CDR3 reads CASSLEREHPYEQYF. CDR3 nucleotide sequence: TGTGCCAGCAGCTTGGAGCGGGAGCACCCCTACGAGCAGTACTTC.

The chain joins TRBV28 to TRBJ1-3; possible D gene TRBD1, 5 bases. V was cut by 5 bases and J by 3 bases, with 20 bases left in between. This CDR3 comprises 17 residues. Germline CDR1 reads MDHEN; CDR2 reads SYDVKM. This CDR3 is CASSDTRQGIIGNTIYF. The CDR3 coding sequence is TGTGCCAGCAGTGACACGCGCCAGGGTATTATTGGAAACACCATATATTTT.